This T cell receptor (beta chain) was captured in a study of CD8 T cells in ankylosing spondylitis. The study, taken as a whole, reports: Seemingly distinctive of ankylosing spondylitis blood was a TCR beta motif formed by eight highly homologous variants.

Deletions cut 1 base from V and 3 bases from J, with 9 bases between. This CDR3 is built from 14 residues. In germline, CDR1 is MDHEN, CDR2 SYDVKM. TCRdb re-called the 5' RACE reads with MiXCR, one entry per CDR3 protein. The profile covers hundreds of thousands of distinct CDR3 sequences, with approximately 10% appearing a single time and more than 0.5% taken by the ten largest. This clonotype turned up a few times. Antigen unknown. The receptor was derived from a male donor with ankylosing spondylitis. The sequenced sample consisted of blood, either unsorted or a sorted T cell fraction (not recorded which). This sequence joins TRBV28 and TRBJ1-2; D is uncertain. In DNA, the CDR3 is TGTGCCAGCAGTTTATACGCAGCGGACTATGGCTACACCTTC. Translation gives CASSLYAADYGYTF.